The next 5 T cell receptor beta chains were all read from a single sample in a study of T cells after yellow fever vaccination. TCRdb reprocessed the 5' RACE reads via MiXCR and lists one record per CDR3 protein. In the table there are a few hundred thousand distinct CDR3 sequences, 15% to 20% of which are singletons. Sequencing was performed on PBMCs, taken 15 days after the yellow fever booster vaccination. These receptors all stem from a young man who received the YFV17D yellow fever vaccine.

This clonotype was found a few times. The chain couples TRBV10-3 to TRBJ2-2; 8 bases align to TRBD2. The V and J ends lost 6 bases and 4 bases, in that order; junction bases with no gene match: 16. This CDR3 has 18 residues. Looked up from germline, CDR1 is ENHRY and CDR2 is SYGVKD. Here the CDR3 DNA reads TGTGCCATCAGAGATGGCGGGAGGTTCCCGAGCGCCACCGGGGAGCTGTTTTTT. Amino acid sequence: CAIRDGGRFPSATGELFF.

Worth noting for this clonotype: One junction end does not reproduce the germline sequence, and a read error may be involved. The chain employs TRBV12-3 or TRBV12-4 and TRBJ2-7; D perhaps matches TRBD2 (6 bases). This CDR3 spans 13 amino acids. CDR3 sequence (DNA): TGTGCCAGCAGTTTAGCGGGGGGATTCGAGCGGTACTTC. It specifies CASSLAGGFERYF.

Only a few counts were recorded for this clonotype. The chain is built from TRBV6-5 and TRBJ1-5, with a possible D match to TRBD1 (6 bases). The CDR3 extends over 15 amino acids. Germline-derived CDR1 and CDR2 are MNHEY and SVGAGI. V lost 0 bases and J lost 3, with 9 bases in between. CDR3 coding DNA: TGTGCCAGCAGTTACTCCACAGGGTCCAATCAGCCCCAGCATTTT. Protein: CASSYSTGSNQPQHF.

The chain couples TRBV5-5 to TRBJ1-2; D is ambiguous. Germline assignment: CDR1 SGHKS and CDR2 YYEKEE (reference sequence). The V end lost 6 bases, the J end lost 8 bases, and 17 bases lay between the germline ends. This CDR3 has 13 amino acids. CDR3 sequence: CASTRTLPGGYTF. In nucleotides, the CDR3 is TGTGCCAGCACCCGGACTTTACCGGGCGGCTACACCTTC.

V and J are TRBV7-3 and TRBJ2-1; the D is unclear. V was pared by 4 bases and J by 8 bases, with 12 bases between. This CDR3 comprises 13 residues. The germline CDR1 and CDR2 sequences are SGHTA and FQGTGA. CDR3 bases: TGTGCCAGCAGCTCTCCCGCGTCGGATGAGCAGTTCTTC. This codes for CASSSPASDEQFF.